A selection of T cell receptor beta chains follows, all from one sample in a study of neurological immune-mediated disorders. TCRdb processed the 5' RACE reads anew with MiXCR; each CDR3 protein has one entry. The table includes approximately 50,000 distinct CDR3 sequences, 10% detected once. The sequencing input was PBMCs. Every receptor here comes from a man aged 65-85 years with HTLV-1-associated myelopathy (HAM/TSP). The CDR3 runs from the conserved cysteine through the conserved F or W. The order of the fields is D gene, V gene, J gene, clone size, CDR3 DNA, CDR3 protein. D genes are given only for firm matches. Not all rows give a size; the values are once, few, many and, for expanded clones, a class.

TRBD1,TRBV5-1,TRBJ2-3,many,TGCGCCAGCAGGGGGACAGGGGCAGATACGCAGTATTTT,CASRGTGADTQYF
NA,TRBV25-1,TRBJ1-2,many,TGTGCCAGCAGTGAGGCGAACCGGAATGGCTACACCTTC,CASSEANRNGYTF
NA,TRBV5-1,TRBJ2-3,many,TGCGCCAGCAGCTTGGCCCGGGGGGCTTACACAGATACGCAGTATTTT,CASSLARGAYTDTQYF
TRBD2,TRBV20-1,TRBJ2-3,many,TGCAGTGCGATAACAGCGGGAGGGCCCTATACGCAGTATTTT,CSAITAGGPYTQYF
NA,TRBV20-1,TRBJ2-5,many,TGCAGTGCCAGAGGACACCCTGAGGGGACCCAGTACTTC,CSARGHPEGTQYF
TRBD2,TRBV7-6,TRBJ2-7,NA,TGTGTCAGCAGCTTAGAGGCGGGAGGGAACTGCGAGCAGTACTTC,CVSSLEAGGNCEQYF
NA,TRBV7-9,TRBJ1-1,NA,TGTGCCAGCAGCTTAGGCGGGAGTAACACTGAAGCTTTCTTT,CASSLGGSNTEAFF
NA,TRBV7-3,TRBJ2-7,many,TGTGCCAGCAGCTTTCAGGGATCCTACGAGCAGTACTTC,CASSFQGSYEQYF
TRBD2,TRBV20-1,TRBJ2-5,NA,TGCAGTGCTTTGGCGGGGGGGCGCGGGGAGACCCAGTACTTC,CSALAGGRGETQYF
NA,TRBV20-1,TRBJ1-2,many,TGCAGTGCTATATTAGGTGGGGGAGGTCAGACTGGCTACACCTTC,CSAILGGGGQTGYTF
NA,TRBV6-6,TRBJ1-3,NA,TGTGCCAGCAGTTACTCGTCGGGGCGGGGAAACACCATATATTTT,CASSYSSGRGNTIYF
NA,TRBV15,TRBJ2-5,many,TGTGCCACCAGCCTAAGCGGAGGGCTTGGGGAGACCCAGTACTTC,CATSLSGGLGETQYF
NA,TRBV28,TRBJ2-1,many,TGTGCCAGCAGTTTAGATGGGGGGGCGGGTAGAAGCTCCTACAATGAGCAGTTCTTC,CASSLDGGAGRSSYNEQFF
NA,TRBV29-1,TRBJ2-2,many,TGCAGCGCTCCATACTACACCGGGGAGCTGTTTTTT,CSAPYYTGELFF
TRBD1,TRBV19,TRBJ2-7,many,TGTGCCAGTAGTACGACGGACAGGGCCGTCTACGAGCAGTACTTC,CASSTTDRAVYEQYF
NA,TRBV28,TRBJ1-1,many,TGTGCCAGCAGTTTCGTGGGCAGGACCACTGAAGCTTTCTTT,CASSFVGRTTEAFF
NA,TRBV24-1,TRBJ1-2,many,TGTGCCACCAGTGATTTGCAGGGATCCGATGGCTACACCTTC,CATSDLQGSDGYTF
TRBD1,TRBV7-8,TRBJ2-3,many,TGTGCCAGCAGCTTAAGGACAGGCCCCACAGATACGCAGTATTTT,CASSLRTGPTDTQYF
NA,TRBV7-9,TRBJ2-7,NA,TGTGCCAGCACGCCCAAGTGCCCCAGCGAGCAGTACTTC,CASTPKCPSEQYF
NA,TRBV7-9,TRBJ1-3,many,TGTGCCAGCAGCCCAGCGGGGGGCAGCTCTGGAAACACCATATATTTT,CASSPAGGSSGNTIYF
NA,TRBV6-5,TRBJ2-7,many,TGTGCCAGCATCGATCGGACAGACTCCTACGAGCAGTACTTC,CASIDRTDSYEQYF
NA,TRBV7-9,TRBJ2-5,many,TGTGCCAGCAGCTTATCCCCAGGGGAGACCCAGTACTTC,CASSLSPGETQYF
NA,TRBV28,TRBJ2-7,many,TGTGCCAGCAGTTTAGCTGCCGGCGAGCAGTACTTC,CASSLAAGEQYF
TRBD2,TRBV7-8,TRBJ2-5,many,TGTGCCAGCAGCTTAGCTTCTGGAAAGCGGGGAGAGACCCAGTACTTC,CASSLASGKRGETQYF
TRBD2,TRBV28,TRBJ2-4,many,TGTGCCAGCAGTTTAAGAACGGGAGGGCTAGCCAAAAACATTCAGTACTTC,CASSLRTGGLAKNIQYF
NA,TRBV5-5,TRBJ2-2,many,TGTGCCAGCAGCTTGGCCTCTAGCCTAAGAACCGGGGAGCTGTTTTTT,CASSLASSLRTGELFF
TRBD1,TRBV5-1,TRBJ2-7,many,TGCGCCAGCAGCTTTGGACAGGGGGCGATATCCGAGCAGTACTTC,CASSFGQGAISEQYF
TRBD1,TRBV29-1,TRBJ2-1,many,TGCAGCGGCCGGACAGGGAACAATGAGCAGTTCTTC,CSGRTGNNEQFF
NA,TRBV12-3/TRBV12-4,TRBJ2-3,many,TGTGCCAGCAGTTTTCGGGGAGGCGCAGATACGCAGTATTTT,CASSFRGGADTQYF
NA,TRBV7-2,TRBJ1-5,many,TGTGCCAGCAGCTATTCCGGGACTAATCAGCCCCAGCATTTT,CASSYSGTNQPQHF
TRBD1,TRBV27,TRBJ2-2,many,TGTGCCAGCAGCCCAGGGGGCGTCGGGGAGCTGTTTTTT,CASSPGGVGELFF
TRBD2,TRBV9,TRBJ2-7,many,TGTGCCAGCAGCTCCCAGCGGGAGGAGGTTGGCGAGCAGTACTTC,CASSSQREEVGEQYF
NA,TRBV7-2,TRBJ2-6,many,TGTGCCAGCAGCTTAAGGATGGGCTCTGGGGCCAACGTCCTGACTTTC,CASSLRMGSGANVLTF
NA,TRBV19,TRBJ2-1,many,TGTGCCAGTACCCAGGGGGGAGGAGCCTACAATGAGCAGTTCTTC,CASTQGGGAYNEQFF
TRBD2,TRBV5-4,TRBJ2-2,few,TGTGCCAGCAGCTTCTCGGCTAGCGGGACTCCCGGGGAGCTGTTTTTT,CASSFSASGTPGELFF
TRBD1,TRBV15,TRBJ2-5,many,TGTGCCACCAGCAGACGGACAGGGGGCTTAGAGACCCAGTACTTC,CATSRRTGGLETQYF
NA,TRBV20-1,TRBJ1-5,many,TGCAGTGCTGGGGCGCCGAAAGGCATTCAGCCCCAGCATTTT,CSAGAPKGIQPQHF
NA,TRBV20-1,TRBJ2-1,many,TGCAGTGCTTTCAATGAGCAGTTCTTC,CSAFNEQFF
TRBD1,TRBV12-3/TRBV12-4,TRBJ2-1,many,TGTGCCAGCAGTTCGTTTTCCGGGACAGGAGCATCGAGGAGGTTCTTC,CASSSFSGTGASRRFF
NA,TRBV14,TRBJ2-1,many,TGTGCCAGCAGCCCTTACCCGGGAGCCTCCTACAATGAGCAGTTCTTC,CASSPYPGASYNEQFF
TRBD1,TRBV10-3,TRBJ2-5,many,TGTGCCATCGAACGGGACAGGGGAGGGTTGGAGACCCAGTACTTC,CAIERDRGGLETQYF
NA,TRBV5-1,TRBJ2-7,many,TGCGCCAGCAGCTTGGTGGGATCAAACGAGCAGTACTTC,CASSLVGSNEQYF
TRBD1,TRBV3-1,TRBJ1-1,many,TGTGCCAGCCACAGATCGGGACAGGGTTTAAATTCGGCTTTCTTT,CASHRSGQGLNSAFF
NA,TRBV10-3,TRBJ1-3,many,TGTGCCATCACGAACGACTCTGGAAACACCATATATTTT,CAITNDSGNTIYF
TRBD2,TRBV5-5,TRBJ2-3,many,TGTGCCAGCAGCTTGACTCGGGAGGGCCTTACGCAGTATTTT,CASSLTREGLTQYF
NA,TRBV5-6,TRBJ1-5,many,TGTGCCAGCAGCCGAACGGACGGTGATAGCAATCAGCCCCAGCATTTT,CASSRTDGDSNQPQHF
NA,TRBV5-1,TRBJ1-1,many,TGCGCCAGCACGAGAGAGGGGTCCGGGTTTGGCACTGAAGCTTTCTTT,CASTREGSGFGTEAFF
NA,TRBV5-1,TRBJ1-3,many,TGCGCCAGCAGCTTGGTTTTCGGGCCCTCTGGAAACACCATATATTTT,CASSLVFGPSGNTIYF
TRBD2,TRBV7-2,TRBJ2-7,few,TGTGCCAGCAGCTTAAGGCGGGAGAAGCTCGAGCAGTACTTC,CASSLRREKLEQYF
TRBD1,TRBV9,TRBJ1-2,many,TGTGCCAGCAGCGCCGGACAGGGGATAGGCTACACCTTC,CASSAGQGIGYTF
NA,TRBV7-2,TRBJ2-3,many,TGTGCCAGCAGCTTAAGGGCTGTTCAGGCAGATACGCAGTATTTT,CASSLRAVQADTQYF